This TCR beta chain emerged from a study of blood T cell repertoires in COVID-19. Looking at the study overall: Acute-phase and convalescent COVID-19 samples originated in the United States, Italy and Spain. T cells, B-cell-depleted T cells, or PBMCs provided the cDNA or gDNA that served as material.

The CDR3 is made up of 14 amino acids. Germline assignment: CDR1 SGDLS and CDR2 YYNGEE. V was trimmed by 3 bases and J by 7 bases, leaving 13 bases between them. Methods used by the authors: Reference gene primer amplification gave estimated nucleated cell counts. This table comes from immunoSEQ multiplex PCR, and its TCRdb copy is limited to in-frame clones, with some not included. Clonal size and the V and J genes are those of that table, whereas D and trimming came from the DNA. This table holds 72,000 or so clones, around nine tenths found once. The chain joins TRBV9 to TRBJ1-4, with a possible D match to TRBD1 (6 bases). The sample comprised peripheral blood. This receptor was identified in a woman aged 80 or over with acute or convalescent COVID-19. DNA of the CDR3: TGTGCCAGCAGCGACGGACAGTGGGGTGAAAAACTGTTTTTT. Its protein is CASSDGQWGEKLFF.